These 10 T cell receptor beta chains share one sample of origin, sequenced in a study of cytomegalovirus exposure and HLA in healthy donors. Researchers ran the PCR with 60 Vbeta and 13 Jbeta primers. Clones were sequenced by immunoSEQ multiplex PCR, and TCRdb holds only the in-frame ones, with some missing. In the table there are about 220,000 clones, 82% of which are singletons. The sequencing input was PBMCs. The receptors come from a woman between 35 and 50 years old in good health and CMV-seropositive.

The chain links TRBV2 to TRBJ2-7; 7 nucleotides match TRBD1. Germline V gene lookup returns CDR1 SNHLY and CDR2 FYNNEI. V gave up 7 bases and J gave up 7 bases; unmatched junction bases: 13. The CDR3 sequence is 14 residues long. The CDR3 here is CASIPRDRYKEQYF. The CDR3 nucleotides are TGTGCCAGCATCCCCCGGGACAGATATAAAGAGCAGTACTTC.

This chain connects TRBV28 to TRBJ1-1, with D hard to call. This CDR3 is 13 amino acids long. V lost 10 bases, J lost 6 bases, and 18 bases lay in between. Germline CDR1 is MDHEN and CDR2 is SYDVKM. The CDR3 region has the DNA TGTGCCACCAGCGTCCCGGTTTCGTCTGAAGCTTTCTTT. Translating it yields CATSVPVSSEAFF.

Concerning this clone: Within the sample, other DNA sequences also encode this same CDR3. This chain joins TRBV6-5 and TRBJ2-1; TRBD2 matches at 14 bases. After removal of 6 bases from V and 6 bases from J, the junction contained 4 bases not matched to a gene. Germline CDR1 and CDR2: MNHEY and SVGAGI. This CDR3 spans 15 amino acids. CDR3 nucleotide sequence: TGTGCCAGCAGGACGGGGACTAGCGGGAGCAATGAGCAGTTCTTC. Amino acid sequence: CASRTGTSGSNEQFF.

The chain combines TRBV15 with TRBJ1-6; D remains ambiguous. CDR1 is LNHNV and CDR2 is YYDKDF in the germline V gene (reference sequence). The CDR3 has 16 residues. V gave up 4 bases and J gave up 0 bases, with 10 bases separating them. The CDR3 coding sequence is TGTGCCACCAGCACCCCGCACACCTCCTATAATTCACCCCTCCACTTT. Encoded protein: CATSTPHTSYNSPLHF.

This clone was detected a few times. The rearrangement uses TRBV9 and TRBJ2-5; 9 bases are shared with TRBD2. The CDR3 length is 15 residues. J gave up 3 bases and V 3 bases, and 6 bases lay outside the gene matches. Germline V gives CDR1 SGDLS, CDR2 YYNGEE. The CDR3 nucleotides read TGTGCCAGCAGCGAACGGCGGGGGGGAGAAGAGACCCAGTACTTC. This sequence encodes CASSERRGGEETQYF.

The CDR3 loop is CSVDTRDRGRNTEAFF. The CDR3 nucleotides read TGCAGCGTTGACACCCGGGACAGGGGGCGAAACACTGAAGCTTTCTTT. V and J are TRBV29-1 and TRBJ1-1; 12 bases line up with TRBD1. The CDR3 sequence is 16 residues long. Germline V gene sequence: CDR1 SQVTM, CDR2 ANQGSEA. V lost 3 bases to trimming and J lost 2 bases; unmatched junction nucleotides: 7.

The CDR3 DNA reads as TGTGCCAGCAGCTTAGGAGCGGGGGGGCCCTATGAGCAGTTCTTC. This codes for CASSLGAGGPYEQFF. The chain joins TRBV7-9 to TRBJ2-1; 10 bases align to TRBD2. V dropped 1 base and J dropped 8; count of bases not matched to a gene: 5. Germline V CDR1 and CDR2: SEHNR, FQNEAQ (reference sequence). The CDR3 runs to 15 residues.

The chain joins TRBV9 to TRBJ2-1; D may be TRBD2 (6 bases). V lost 6 bases and J lost 5, with 15 bases in between. The CDR3 length is 14 residues. Germline V lookup: CDR1 SGDLS, CDR2 YYNGEE. The CDR3 is CASTVGGSDNEQFF. DNA for the CDR3: TGTGCCAGCACCGTCGGGGGTTCGGACAATGAGCAGTTCTTC.

The rearrangement uses TRBV7-2 and TRBJ2-3; D uncertain. The CDR3 spans 16 residues. Germline V gene data show CDR1 as SGHTA and CDR2 as FQGNSA. Trimming cost V 1 base and J 2 bases, with 13 bases left between them. Here the CDR3 reads CASSLGAQKDTDTQYF. CDR3 sequence (DNA): TGTGCCAGCAGCTTAGGGGCACAGAAAGACACAGATACGCAGTATTTT.

Here the CDR3 reads CASGSGTTNEKLFF. The CDR3 bases are TGTGCTAGTGGTTCCGGGACAACTAATGAAAAACTGTTTTTT. The genes are TRBV12-5 and TRBJ1-4; no reliable D call. CDR3 length: 14 amino acids. Germline V gene data show CDR1 as LGHNT and CDR2 as FRNRAP. The V and J ends lost 4 bases and 0 bases respectively, with 6 bases between them.